The entry below gives a single T cell receptor (beta chain) sequence along with its context. The antigen is undetermined. The sample is drawn from a study of PD-1 blockade in classical Hodgkin lymphoma. Overall study: Intravenous nivolumab at 3 mg/kg was given to patients every 2 weeks.

Sequencing used immunoSEQ multiplex PCR; TCRdb keeps in-frame clones, though not all of them. The table lists tens of thousands of clones, 84% of them singletons. General study points: The causes of the repertoire differences, possibly disease activity or prior therapy, remain undefined. A significant rise in TCR diversity was seen by C4D1 for CD4+ cells but not for CD8+ cells. It was reported that newly diagnosed patients had less baseline TCR diversity than healthy donors.

Germline V gene lookup returns CDR1 LGHNA and CDR2 YNFKEQ. The CDR3 has 16 residues. V was trimmed by 3 bases and J by 7 bases, leaving 16 bases between them. All trial patients relapsed after autologous stem cell transplantation. It was by magnetic negative selection that CD4+ T cells were purified from thawed PBMCs. The chain links TRBV4-2 to TRBJ1-6, with no clear D. This clonotype originated in a human donor with classical Hodgkin lymphoma. This specimen consisted of CD4+ T cells from blood, obtained at baseline. The DNA of the CDR3 is TGTGCCAGCAGCCAGGATGGAACCGGAACAAATTCACCCCTCCACTTT. Protein sequence: CASSQDGTGTNSPLHF.